This T cell receptor beta chain was profiled in a study of regulatory T cells in long-lasting Graves disease. V was clipped by 0 bases and J by 3 bases, with 13 bases between them. The germline gives CDR1 SGHDT, CDR2 YYEEEE. This CDR3 has 15 residues. Sequencing libraries for TCR beta were prepared with iRepertoire HTBI primers and Arm-PCR of CDR3 regions. One entry per CDR3 protein, called by TCRdb with MiXCR from the multiplex PCR reads. The sample includes some 370,000 distinct CDR3 sequences, roughly 24% of them seen just once. Many counts were recorded for this clonotype. Time point denoted: persistent/refractory GD, antithyroid drugs over 5 years with positive TRAb. Making the TCR library involved RNA that had been extracted from PBMCs. Graves' disease diagnosis followed American Thyroid Association guidelines.

The sequences come from peripheral blood mononuclear cells (PBMCs), collected when the disease was refractory, from a patient treated with antithyroid drugs. The source of this sequence is a middle-aged woman with Graves disease. The rearrangement joins TRBV5-6 to TRBJ2-7; either TRBD1 or TRBD2 may supply D (7 bases each). In DNA, the CDR3 is TGTGCCAGCAGCTTGGTTCCAGGGGGGGACTACGAGCAGTACTTC. Protein product: CASSLVPGGDYEQYF.